The 8 T cell receptor beta chains reported below all come from one sample, sequenced in a study of blood T cell repertoires in COVID-19. Assay used: immunoSEQ multiplex PCR; TCRdb lists only in-frame clones, some missing. Of approximately 100,000 clones detected, 71% appear once; the ten largest clones hold about 1%. The sample taken for sequencing was peripheral blood. The receptors come from a human donor with acute or convalescent COVID-19. The donor label of this sample is uncertain.

This chain links TRBV2 with TRBJ1-2; D possibly corresponds to TRBD1 (6 bases). Germline CDR1 reads SNHLY; CDR2 reads FYNNEI. This CDR3 has 14 amino acids. Trimming shortened V by 5 bases and J by 4 bases, and 14 bases separated the two germline ends. The CDR3 bases are TGTGCCAGCAGTATACTCGACAGGCCCTATGGCTACACCTTC. It encodes CASSILDRPYGYTF.

Comment on this clone: In the same sample, other DNA sequences code for this CDR3. The chain combines TRBV6-1 with TRBJ1-6; D perhaps matches TRBD1 (5 bases). Looked up from germline, CDR1 is MNHNS and CDR2 is SASEGT. CDR3 length: 16 residues. Deletions cut 3 bases from V and 3 bases from J, with 12 bases between. The CDR3 sequence: CASSDRGDSYNSPLHF. The CDR3 nucleotides read TGTGCCAGCAGTGATCGGGGGGATAGCTATAATTCACCCCTCCACTTT.

J is TRBJ2-7 and V is TRBV6-5, with 11 nucleotides matching TRBD1. V shed 5 bases, J shed 7 bases, and the junction held 10 bases outside the gene matches. Germline V gene data show CDR1 as MNHEY and CDR2 as SVGAGI. The CDR3 loop spans 15 amino acids. The CDR3 sequence: CASSTRTGGSWEQYF. CDR3 in DNA: TGTGCCAGCAGTACGCGGACAGGGGGCTCCTGGGAGCAGTACTTC.

V usage is TRBV12-5 and J usage is TRBJ2-2, with 7 bases fitting TRBD1. Unmatched junction bases numbered 9, after V lost 2 bases and J lost 6 bases. This CDR3 spans 16 amino acids. The germline V gene has CDR1 LGHNT and CDR2 FRNRAP. Written as DNA, the CDR3 is TGTGCTAGTGGTTTGCAGACAGGGTTCCAGGCCGGGGAGCTGTTTTTT. Protein product: CASGLQTGFQAGELFF.

The chain is built from TRBV5-1 and TRBJ1-1, with a possible D match to TRBD1 (5 bases). Trimming left V 1 base short and J 0 bases short, with 10 bases between. Germline V CDR1 and CDR2: SGHRS, YFSETQ. There are 15 residues in the CDR3. CDR3 region: CASSLTGWLNTEAFF. The CDR3 DNA reads TGCGCCAGCAGCTTGACAGGTTGGCTGAACACTGAAGCTTTCTTT.

The chain couples TRBV6-6 to TRBJ2-7; D is uncertain. The CDR3 sequence is 13 residues long. CDR1 is MNHNY, CDR2 SVGAGI, per germline (reference sequence). Trimming shortened V by 0 bases and J by 4 bases, and 7 bases separated the two germline ends. The CDR3 here is CASSYSKQYEQYV. Written as DNA, the CDR3 is TGTGCCAGCAGTTACTCGAAACAATACGAGCAGTACGTC.

This clone was seen more than once but under ten times. The chain is built from TRBV12-3 or TRBV12-4 and TRBJ2-7; a weak D match, TRBD2 (5 bases). CDR3 size: 12 residues. V lost 2 bases to trimming and J lost 7 bases, with 9 bases between them. The CDR3 nucleotides read TGTGCCAGCAGTTTACCCCGGAGGGAGCAGTACGTC. It yields the protein CASSLPRREQYV.

This chain joins TRBV7-2 and TRBJ2-2, with 7 nucleotides matching TRBD1. The V and J ends lost 1 base and 6 bases, in that order; junction bases with no gene match: 5. The length of the CDR3 is 15 residues. Germline V gene sequence: CDR1 SGHTA, CDR2 FQGNSA. Here the CDR3 reads CASSLGGTGAGELFF. The CDR3 nucleotides are TGTGCCAGCAGCTTAGGCGGTACAGGGGCCGGGGAGCTGTTTTTT.